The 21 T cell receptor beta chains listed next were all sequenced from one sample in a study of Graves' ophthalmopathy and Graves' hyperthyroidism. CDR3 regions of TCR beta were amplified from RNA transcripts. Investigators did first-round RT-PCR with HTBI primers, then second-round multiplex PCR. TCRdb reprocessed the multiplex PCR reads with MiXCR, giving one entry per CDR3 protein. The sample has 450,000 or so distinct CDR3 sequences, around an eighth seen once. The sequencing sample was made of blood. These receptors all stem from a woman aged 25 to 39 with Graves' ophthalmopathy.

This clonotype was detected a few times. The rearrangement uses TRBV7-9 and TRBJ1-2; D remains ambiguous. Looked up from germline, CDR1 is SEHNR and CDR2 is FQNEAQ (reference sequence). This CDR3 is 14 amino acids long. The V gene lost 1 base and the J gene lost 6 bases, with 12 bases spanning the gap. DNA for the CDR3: TGTGCCAGCAGCTTAGTGACATCCATTCATGGCTACACCTTC. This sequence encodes CASSLVTSIHGYTF.

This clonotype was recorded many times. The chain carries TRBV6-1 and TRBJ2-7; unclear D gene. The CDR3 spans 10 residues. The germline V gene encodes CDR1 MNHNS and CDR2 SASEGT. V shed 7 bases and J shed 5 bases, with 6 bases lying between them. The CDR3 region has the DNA TGTGCCAGCAACCGAAACGAGCAGTACTTC. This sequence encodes CASNRNEQYF.

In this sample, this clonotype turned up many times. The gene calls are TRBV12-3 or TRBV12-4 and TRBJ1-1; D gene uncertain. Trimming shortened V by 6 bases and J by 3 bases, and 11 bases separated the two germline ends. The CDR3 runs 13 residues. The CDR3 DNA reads TGTGCCAGCAGGTCCCTCGGTGACACTGAAGCTTTCTTT. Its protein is CASRSLGDTEAFF.

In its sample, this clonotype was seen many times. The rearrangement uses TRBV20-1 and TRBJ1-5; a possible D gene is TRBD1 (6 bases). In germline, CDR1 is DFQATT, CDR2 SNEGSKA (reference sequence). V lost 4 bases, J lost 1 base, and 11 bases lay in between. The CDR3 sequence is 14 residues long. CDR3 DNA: TGCAGTGCTACCCAGGGGCCAAGCAATCAGCCCCAGCATTTT. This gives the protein CSATQGPSNQPQHF.

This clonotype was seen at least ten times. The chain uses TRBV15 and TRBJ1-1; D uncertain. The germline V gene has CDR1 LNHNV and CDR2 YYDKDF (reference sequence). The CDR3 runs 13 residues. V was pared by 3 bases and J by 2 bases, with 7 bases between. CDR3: CATSREANTEAFF. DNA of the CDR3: TGTGCCACCAGCAGGGAAGCAAACACTGAAGCTTTCTTT.

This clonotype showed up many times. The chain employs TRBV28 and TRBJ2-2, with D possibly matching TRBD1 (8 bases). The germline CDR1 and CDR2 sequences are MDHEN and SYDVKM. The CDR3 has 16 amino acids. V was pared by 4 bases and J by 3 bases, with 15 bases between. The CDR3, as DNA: TGTGCCAGCAGTTCAGCGGGGACAGGATACACCGGGGAGCTGTTTTTT. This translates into CASSSAGTGYTGELFF.

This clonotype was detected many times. CDR3 region: CASTQNGGNTGELFF. CDR3 nucleotide sequence: TGTGCCAGCACCCAAAATGGGGGCAACACCGGGGAGCTGTTTTTT. The chain has TRBV12-3 or TRBV12-4 and TRBJ2-2; possibly TRBD1 for D (6 bases). The length of the CDR3 is 15 residues. With 7 bases removed from V and 2 bases from J, the gap between germline ends came to 14 bases.

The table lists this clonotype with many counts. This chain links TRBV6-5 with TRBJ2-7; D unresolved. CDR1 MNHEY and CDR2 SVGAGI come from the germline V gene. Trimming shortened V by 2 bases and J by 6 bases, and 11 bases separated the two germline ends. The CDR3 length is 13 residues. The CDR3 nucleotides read TGTGCCAGCAGTTACGGGGAAGGAAGCGAGCAGTACTTC. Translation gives CASSYGEGSEQYF.

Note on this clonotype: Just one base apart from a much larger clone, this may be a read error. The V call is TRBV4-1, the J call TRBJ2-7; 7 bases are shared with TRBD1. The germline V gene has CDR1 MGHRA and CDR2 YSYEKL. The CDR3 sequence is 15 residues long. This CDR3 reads CASIQVEQGSYEQYF. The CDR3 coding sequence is TGCGCCAGCATCCAAGTAGAACAGGGGAGCTACGAGCAGTACTTC.

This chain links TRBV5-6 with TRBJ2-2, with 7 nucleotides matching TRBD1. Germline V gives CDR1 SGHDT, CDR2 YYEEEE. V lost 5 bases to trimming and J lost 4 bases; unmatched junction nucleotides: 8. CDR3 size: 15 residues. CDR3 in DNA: TGTGCCAGCAGTTACCGGGACAGAGCCACCGGGGAGCTGTTTTTT. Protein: CASSYRDRATGELFF. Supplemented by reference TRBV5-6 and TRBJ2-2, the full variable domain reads DAGVTQSPTHLIKTRGQQVTLRCSPKSGHDTVSWYQQALGQGPQFIFQYYEEEERQRGNFPDRFSGHQFPNYSSELNVNALLLGDSALYLCASSYRDRATGELFFGEGSRLTVL.

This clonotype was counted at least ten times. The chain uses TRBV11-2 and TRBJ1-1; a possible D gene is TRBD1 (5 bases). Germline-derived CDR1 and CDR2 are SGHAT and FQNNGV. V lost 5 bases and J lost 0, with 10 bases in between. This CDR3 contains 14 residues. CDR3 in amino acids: CASSPLQVNTEAFF. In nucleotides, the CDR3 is TGTGCCAGCAGCCCGCTACAGGTGAACACTGAAGCTTTCTTT.

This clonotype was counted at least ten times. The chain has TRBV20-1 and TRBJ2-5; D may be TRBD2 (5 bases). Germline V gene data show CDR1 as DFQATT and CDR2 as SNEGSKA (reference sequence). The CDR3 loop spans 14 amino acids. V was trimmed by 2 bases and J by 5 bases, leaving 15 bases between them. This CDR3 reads CSARMVLARETQYF. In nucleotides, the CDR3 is TGCAGTGCTAGAATGGTGCTAGCTCGGGAGACCCAGTACTTC.

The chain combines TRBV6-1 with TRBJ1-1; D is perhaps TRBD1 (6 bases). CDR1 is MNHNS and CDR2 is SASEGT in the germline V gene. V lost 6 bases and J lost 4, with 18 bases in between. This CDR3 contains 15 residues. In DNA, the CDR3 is TGTGCCAGCAGGGTCGGGGGAGGGGGGAGCACTGAAGCTTTCTTT. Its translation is CASRVGGGGSTEAFF.

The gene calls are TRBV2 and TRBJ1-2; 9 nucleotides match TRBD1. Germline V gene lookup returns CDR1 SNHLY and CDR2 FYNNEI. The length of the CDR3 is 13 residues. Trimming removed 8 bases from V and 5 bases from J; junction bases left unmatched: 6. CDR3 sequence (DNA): TGTGCCAGCGGACAAGACAGGGGGTATGGCTACACCTTC. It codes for CASGQDRGYGYTF.

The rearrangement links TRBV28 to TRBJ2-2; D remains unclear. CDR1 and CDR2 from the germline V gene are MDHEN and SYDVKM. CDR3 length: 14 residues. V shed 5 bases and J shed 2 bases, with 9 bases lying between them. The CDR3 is CASSNPYNTGELFF. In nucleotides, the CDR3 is TGTGCCAGCAGTAACCCTTATAACACCGGGGAGCTGTTTTTT.

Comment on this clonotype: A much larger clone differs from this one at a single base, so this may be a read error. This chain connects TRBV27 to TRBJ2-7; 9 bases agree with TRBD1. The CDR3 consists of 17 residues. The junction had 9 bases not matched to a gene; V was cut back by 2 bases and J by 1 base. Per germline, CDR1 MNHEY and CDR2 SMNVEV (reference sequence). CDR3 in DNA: TGTGCCAGCAGTTTACTTCTAGGGACAGGGACATCCTACGAGCAGTACTTC. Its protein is CASSLLLGTGTSYEQYF.

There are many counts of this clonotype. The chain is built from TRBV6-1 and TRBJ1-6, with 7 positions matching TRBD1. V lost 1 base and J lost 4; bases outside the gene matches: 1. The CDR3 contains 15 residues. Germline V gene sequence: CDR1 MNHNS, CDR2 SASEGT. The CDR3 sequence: CASSEGGQYNSPLHF. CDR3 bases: TGTGCCAGCAGTGAAGGGGGACAGTATAATTCACCCCTCCACTTT.

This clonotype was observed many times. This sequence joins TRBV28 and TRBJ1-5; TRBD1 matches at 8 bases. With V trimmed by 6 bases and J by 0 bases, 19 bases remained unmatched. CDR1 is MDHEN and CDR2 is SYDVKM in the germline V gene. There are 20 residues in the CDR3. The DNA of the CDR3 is TGTGCCAGCAGGCAAGAAAGACAGGGGCCCGTTCTTTATAGCAATCAGCCCCAGCATTTT. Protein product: CASRQERQGPVLYSNQPQHF.

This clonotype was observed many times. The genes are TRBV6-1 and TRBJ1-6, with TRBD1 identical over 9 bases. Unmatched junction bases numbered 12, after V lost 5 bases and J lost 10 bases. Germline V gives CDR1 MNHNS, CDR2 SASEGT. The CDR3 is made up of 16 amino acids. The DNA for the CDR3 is TGTGCCAGCAGTCAGTTTCCGGGACAGGGTGGCTCACCCCTCCACTTT. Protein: CASSQFPGQGGSPLHF.

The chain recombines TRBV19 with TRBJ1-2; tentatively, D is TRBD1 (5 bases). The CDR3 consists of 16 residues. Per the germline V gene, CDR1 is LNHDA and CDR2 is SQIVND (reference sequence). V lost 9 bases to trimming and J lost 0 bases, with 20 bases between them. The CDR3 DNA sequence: TGTGCCAGCGACCCTGGTAGGGACGGATCTAACTATGGCTACACCTTC. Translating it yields CASDPGRDGSNYGYTF.

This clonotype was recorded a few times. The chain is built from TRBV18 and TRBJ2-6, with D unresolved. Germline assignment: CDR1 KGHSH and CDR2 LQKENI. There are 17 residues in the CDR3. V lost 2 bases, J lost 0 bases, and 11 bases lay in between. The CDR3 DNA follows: TGTGCCAGCTCACCATATTCCAGGAACTCTGGGGCCAACGTCCTGACTTTC. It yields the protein CASSPYSRNSGANVLTF.